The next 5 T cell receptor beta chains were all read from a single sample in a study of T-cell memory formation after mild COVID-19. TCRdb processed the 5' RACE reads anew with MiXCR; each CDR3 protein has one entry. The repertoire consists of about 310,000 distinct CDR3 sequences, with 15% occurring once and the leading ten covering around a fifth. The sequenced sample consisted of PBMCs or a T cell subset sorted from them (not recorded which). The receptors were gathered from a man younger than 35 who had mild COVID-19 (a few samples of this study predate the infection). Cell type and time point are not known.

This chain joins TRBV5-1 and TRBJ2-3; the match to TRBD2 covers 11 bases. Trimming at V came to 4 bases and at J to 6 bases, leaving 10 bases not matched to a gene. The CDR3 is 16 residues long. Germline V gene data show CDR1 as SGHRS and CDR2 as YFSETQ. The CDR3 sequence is CASSAGLAAEGDTQYF. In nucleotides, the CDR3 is TGCGCCAGCAGCGCGGGACTAGCGGCCGAGGGGGATACGCAGTATTTT.

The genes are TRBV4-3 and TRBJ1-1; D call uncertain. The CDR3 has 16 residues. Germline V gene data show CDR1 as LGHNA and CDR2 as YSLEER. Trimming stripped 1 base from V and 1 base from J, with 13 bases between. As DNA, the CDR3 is TGCGCCAGCAGCCAAGCCAAAGGCAGTGGGAACACTGAAGCTTTCTTT. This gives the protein CASSQAKGSGNTEAFF.

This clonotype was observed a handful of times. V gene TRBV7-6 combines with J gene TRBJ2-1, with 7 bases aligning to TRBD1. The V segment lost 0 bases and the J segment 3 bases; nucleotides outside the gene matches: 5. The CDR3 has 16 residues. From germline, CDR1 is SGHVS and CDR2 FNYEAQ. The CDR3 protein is CASSLAPGQHYNEQFF. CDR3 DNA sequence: TGTGCCAGCAGCTTAGCCCCGGGACAGCACTACAATGAGCAGTTCTTC.

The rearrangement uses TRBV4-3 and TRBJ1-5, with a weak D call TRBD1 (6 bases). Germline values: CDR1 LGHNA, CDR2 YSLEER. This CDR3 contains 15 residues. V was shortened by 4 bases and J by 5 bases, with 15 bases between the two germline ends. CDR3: CASSPRREGDQPQHF. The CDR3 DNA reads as TGCGCCAGCAGCCCCCGCAGGGAGGGGGATCAGCCCCAGCATTTT.

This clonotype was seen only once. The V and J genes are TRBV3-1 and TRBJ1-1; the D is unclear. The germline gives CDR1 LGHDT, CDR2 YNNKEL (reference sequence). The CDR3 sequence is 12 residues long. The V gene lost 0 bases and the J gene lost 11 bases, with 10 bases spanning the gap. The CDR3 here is CASSQDRLGAFF. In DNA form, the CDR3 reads TGTGCCAGCAGCCAAGATCGTCTAGGGGCTTTCTTT.